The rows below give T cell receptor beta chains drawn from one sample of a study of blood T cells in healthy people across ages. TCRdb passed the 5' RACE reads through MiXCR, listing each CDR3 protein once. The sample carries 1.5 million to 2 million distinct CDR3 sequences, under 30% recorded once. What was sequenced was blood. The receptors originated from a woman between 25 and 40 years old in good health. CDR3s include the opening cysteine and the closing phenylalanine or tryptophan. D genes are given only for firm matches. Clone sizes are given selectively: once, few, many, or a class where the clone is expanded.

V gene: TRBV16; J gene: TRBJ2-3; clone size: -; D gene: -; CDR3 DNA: TGTGCCAGCAGCCAATGGGATTCGGAGACCGAGGGGGATACGCAGTATTTT; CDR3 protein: CASSQWDSETEGDTQYF
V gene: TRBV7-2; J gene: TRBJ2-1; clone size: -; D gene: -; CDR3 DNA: TGTGCCAGCAGCTTAGCCCCGATGGGGGAGCAGTTCTTC; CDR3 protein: CASSLAPMGEQFF
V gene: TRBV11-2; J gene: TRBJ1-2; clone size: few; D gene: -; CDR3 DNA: TGTGCCAGCAGCTCGATGAAGGATGGCTACACCTTC; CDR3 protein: CASSSMKDGYTF
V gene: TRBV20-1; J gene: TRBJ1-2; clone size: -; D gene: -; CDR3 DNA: TGCAGTGCTAGAGCGCGATCCGGGGGTTATGGCTACACCTTC; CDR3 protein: CSARARSGGYGYTF
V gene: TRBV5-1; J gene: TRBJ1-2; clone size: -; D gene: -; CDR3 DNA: TGCGCCAGCAGCACCGACGGTGACTATGGCTACACCTTC; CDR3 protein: CASSTDGDYGYTF
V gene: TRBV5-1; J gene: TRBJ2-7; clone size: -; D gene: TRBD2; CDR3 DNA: TGCGCCAGCAGCTTGTCCCGAACTAGCGGCCCCTACGAGCAGTACTTC; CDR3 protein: CASSLSRTSGPYEQYF
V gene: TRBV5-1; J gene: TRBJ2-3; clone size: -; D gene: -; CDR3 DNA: TGCGCCAGCAGCCTCCAGTGGGGGTTCACAGATACGAAGTATTTT; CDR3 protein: CASSLQWGFTDTKYF
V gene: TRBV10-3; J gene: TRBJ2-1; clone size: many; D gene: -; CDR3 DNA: TGTGCCATCAGTGAGCAGGGACCTGAGCAGTTCTTC; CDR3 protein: CAISEQGPEQFF
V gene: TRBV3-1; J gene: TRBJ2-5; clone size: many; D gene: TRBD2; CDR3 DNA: TGTGCCAGCAGCCTTGACGGACTAGCGGGGGGAAAAGAGACCCAGTACTTC; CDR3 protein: CASSLDGLAGGKETQYF
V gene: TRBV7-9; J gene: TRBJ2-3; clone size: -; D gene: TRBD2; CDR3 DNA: TGTGCCAGCAGCACTAGCGGGAACACAGATACGCAGTATTTT; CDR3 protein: CASSTSGNTDTQYF
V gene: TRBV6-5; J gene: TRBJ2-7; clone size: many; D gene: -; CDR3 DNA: TGTGCCAGCAGCGACAGTTTCAGCTCCTACGAGCAGTACTTC; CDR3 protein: CASSDSFSSYEQYF
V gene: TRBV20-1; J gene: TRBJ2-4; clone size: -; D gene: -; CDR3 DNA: TGCAGTGCTAGCGGGGACGACATTCAGTACTTC; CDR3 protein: CSASGDDIQYF
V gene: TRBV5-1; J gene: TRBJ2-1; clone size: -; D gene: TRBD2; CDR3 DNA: TGCGCCAGCAGCTTGGGAGCCGGGGGGGCGGTTGAGCAGTTCTTC; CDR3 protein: CASSLGAGGAVEQFF
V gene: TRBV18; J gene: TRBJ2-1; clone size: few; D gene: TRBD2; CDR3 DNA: TGTGCCAGCTCACCATATAGCGGGAGGGCGAGGGATGAGCAGTTCTTC; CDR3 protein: CASSPYSGRARDEQFF
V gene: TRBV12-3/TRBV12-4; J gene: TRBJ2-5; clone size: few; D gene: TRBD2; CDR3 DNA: TGTGCCAGCGGCCTCGTACCGGGGGGCCAAGAGACCCAGTACTTC; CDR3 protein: CASGLVPGGQETQYF
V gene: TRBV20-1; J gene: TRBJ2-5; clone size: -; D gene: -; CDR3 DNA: TGCAGTGCTAGGGCGGTGTTGGAGGAGACCCAGTACTTC; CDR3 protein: CSARAVLEETQYF
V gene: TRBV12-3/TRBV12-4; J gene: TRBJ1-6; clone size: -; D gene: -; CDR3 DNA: TGTGCCAGCAGTGAACACGGCTTTAGTAGTAATTCACCCCTCCACTTT; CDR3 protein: CASSEHGFSSNSPLHF
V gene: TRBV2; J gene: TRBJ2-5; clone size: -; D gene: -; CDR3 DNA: TGTGCAACCCAAAAGGGTGAGACCCAGTACTTC; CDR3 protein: CATQKGETQYF
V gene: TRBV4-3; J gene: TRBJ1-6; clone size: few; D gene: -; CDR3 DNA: TGCGCCAGCAGCCAAGATGCGGGGGGCTGGTCACCCCTCCACTTT; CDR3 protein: CASSQDAGGWSPLHF